This TCR beta chain was sequenced in a study of blood T cell repertoires in COVID-19 (dated by TCRdb to 2019 to 2021). Looking at the study overall: Samples covering the acute and convalescent phases of COVID-19 were provided by collaborators in the United States, Italy and Spain. The prospective study material was composed of cDNA or gDNA derived from T cells, B-cell-depleted T cells, or PBMCs. Deeply sampled blood TCRbeta repertoires from subjects exposed to, actively infected with, or recovered from COVID-19 were included in the dataset. The repertoires were released in a freely available public database meant as a resource for research on the immune response to SARS-CoV-2. Samples came from the ongoing ImmuneRACE study (first 160 participants) plus 1,254 subjects from 6 global collaborators. A de-identified subject ID, COVID-19 status, age in years and sex were almost always included in the sample metadata. Where HLA class I and class II types were available, the types were taken from metadata supplied by the sample provider, not from assay-based typing.

As concerns this clone: The clone's antigen remains unknown. There are no base qualities to consult, and no much larger clone falls within one base.

TCRbeta CDR3 regions were amplified from genomic DNA using the immunoSEQ Assay, a bias-controlled multiplex PCR. In the source study's methods: Nucleated cell counts per sample were estimated from amplification of reference gene primers within the assay. Sequence reads were collapsed and filtered to measure the absolute abundance of every unique TCRbeta CDR3 rearrangement. For each sample, productive Simpson clonality was calculated as the square root of Simpson's diversity index over productive rearrangements. In its TCRdb copy, this immuneACCESS table keeps in-frame sequences only and misses some clones. Where compared with another copy, unresolved V genes explain less than half of these, and the others have no known cause. The DNA was the basis for D and trimming; V, J and clone size are from that table. The sample table holds 90,000 to 110,000 clones, of which 84% were seen once. Less than 8% of the sample is taken by the ten largest.

Broader findings and caveats from the paper: Clinical and demographic metadata were provided uncurated, with the amount varying by source and participant.

Relative to germline, V is missing 5 bases and J is missing 2 bases, with 15 bases of the junction outside any gene match. From cysteine to phenylalanine, the CDR3 is 18 amino acids long. Only CDR3 DNA is held: 54 bases, read in frame from base 1. The germline V gene specifies SGHVS as CDR1 and FQNEAQ as CDR2. The collaborating institutions used their own protocols to collect whole blood in K2EDTA tubes. For TCRbeta analysis, collaborators shipped samples in one of three forms: frozen whole blood, isolated PBMCs, or DNA extracted from either of those sample types. The chain is encoded by TRBV7-8 joined to TRBJ2-3, with TRBD1 matching 8 junction bases. Input material: peripheral blood. This clonotype was sampled from a woman between 45 and 60 years old with acute or convalescent COVID-19. The DNA sequence is TGTGCCAGCAGCCACTCCTCCCGGGACAGGCTGTCCACAGATACGCAGTATTTT. Translated, this gives CASSHSSRDRLSTDTQYF.